The 24 T cell receptor beta chains in this list originate from one sample, sequenced in a study of read filtering for tumor transcriptome and immune sequencing. This library used approximately 390 ng RNA and molecular barcoded adaptors spanning alpha/delta and beta/gamma chains. TCRdb called the reads again in MiXCR, with one record for every CDR3 protein. The data hold approximately 58,000 distinct CDR3 sequences, with around 20% observed a single time. Sequenced material: a population of CD138-negative cells sorted from bone marrow. All receptors come from a donor aged 40 or older with multiple myeloma.

This clonotype was seen a handful of times. This may be a read error, as it is one base from a much larger clone. This rearrangement joins TRBV20-1 to TRBJ1-1, with a tentative D call TRBD1 (5 bases). The CDR3 extends over 14 amino acids. Per germline, CDR1 DFQATT and CDR2 SNEGSKA (reference sequence). The V end was cut by 0 bases, the J end by 4 bases, with 12 bases between. DNA for the CDR3: TGCAGTGCTAGAGAGGGCGGGAGGGGCACTGAAGCTTTCTTT. Translation: CSAREGGRGTEAFF.

In its sample, this clonotype was seen many times. Here the CDR3 DNA reads TGTGCCAGCAGTTTTTCCCCAGGGAGGTACGAGCAGTACTTC. Amino acids: CASSFSPGRYEQYF. The rearrangement links TRBV2 to TRBJ2-7; a possible D gene is TRBD2 (6 bases). CDR3 length: 14 residues. V was pared by 5 bases and J by 4 bases, with 15 bases between. The germline gives CDR1 SNHLY, CDR2 FYNNEI.

This clonotype showed up many times. V usage is TRBV7-3 and J usage is TRBJ2-5, with 12 bases matching TRBD2. The CDR3 covers 16 residues. Germline V CDR1 and CDR2: SGHTA, FQGTGA. J lost 7 bases, V lost 1 base, and 7 bases had no gene match. CDR3 nucleotide sequence: TGTGCCAGCAGCTTAAGTCTAGCGGGGGGGGCCGCGACCCAGTACTTC. As protein: CASSLSLAGGAATQYF. The variable domain in full, with the rest retrieved from reference TRBV7-3 and TRBJ2-5, is GAGVSQTPSNKVTEKGKYVELRCDPISGHTALYWYRQSLGQGPEFLIYFQGTGAADDSGLPNDRFFAVRPEGSVSTLKIQRTERGDSAVYLCASSLSLAGGAATQYFGPGTRLLVL.

Concerning this clonotype: Since the CDR3 does not end with the conserved phenylalanine or tryptophan, this likely comes from a read error. The chain carries TRBV7-9 and TRBJ2-7, with D maybe TRBD2 (6 bases). The CDR3 is 13 amino acids. Trimming pared 9 bases from V and 5 bases from J, leaving 17 bases between. Germline V gives CDR1 SEHNR, CDR2 FQNEAQ (reference sequence). The CDR3 DNA sequence: TGTGCCAGTAGCGCGGAGGGATTCCACGAGCAGTACTTA. This translates into CASSAEGFHEQYL.

Only a few counts were recorded for this clonotype. Because it lacks the conserved phenylalanine or tryptophan at the end, this CDR3 is likely a read error. J is TRBJ1-1 and V is TRBV30; D gene unclear. CDR3 length equals 13 residues. Germline values: CDR1 GTSNPN, CDR2 SVGIG (reference sequence). V lost 5 bases, J lost 4 bases, and 14 bases lay in between. Here the CDR3 reads CAWRQPSGTEAFS. In DNA form, the CDR3 reads TGTGCCTGGCGGCAACCAAGTGGCACTGAAGCTTTCTCT.

This clonotype was recorded many times. The rearrangement joins TRBV5-1 to TRBJ1-1; possible D gene TRBD1, 5 bases. With 4 bases removed from V and 1 base from J, the gap between germline ends came to 17 bases. The CDR3 is 16 amino acids. Germline V gene lookup returns CDR1 SGHRS and CDR2 YFSETQ. The DNA for the CDR3 is TGCGCCAGCAGCGCCTTACCGGGACGGCAGAACACTGAAGCTTTCTTT. It yields the protein CASSALPGRQNTEAFF.

The chain has TRBV2 and TRBJ1-1; D call uncertain. Trimming took 7 bases from V and 0 from J, leaving 6 bases between them. Germline-derived CDR1 and CDR2 are SNHLY and FYNNEI. The CDR3 is 12 residues long. CDR3 protein: CASKSVNTEAFF. For the CDR3, the DNA is TGTGCCAGCAAAAGTGTGAACACTGAAGCTTTCTTT. Drawing the rest from reference TRBV2 and TRBJ1-1, the complete variable domain is EPEVTQTPSHQVTQMGQEVILRCVPISNHLYFYWYRQILGQKVEFLVSFYNNEISEKSEIFDDQFSVERPDGSNFTLKIRSTKLEDSAMYFCASKSVNTEAFFGQGTRLTVV.

This clonotype was counted many times. The CDR3 protein is CAIATGPKETQYF. CDR3 DNA: TGTGCCATCGCGACAGGGCCCAAAGAGACCCAGTACTTC. This rearrangement joins TRBV10-3 to TRBJ2-5; 7 bases are a match to TRBD1. Germline CDR1 reads ENHRY; CDR2 reads SYGVKD. V shed 8 bases and J 3 bases; nucleotides not matched to a gene: 6. CDR3 size: 13 residues.

This clonotype was seen at least ten times. The J gene is TRBJ2-5, the V gene TRBV29-1; D gene ambiguous. CDR1 and CDR2 from the germline V gene are SQVTM and ANQGSEA. V was trimmed by 6 bases and J by 1 base, leaving 3 bases between them. The CDR3 is 10 amino acids. The CDR3 is CSVFQETQYF. DNA of the CDR3: TGCAGCGTGTTCCAAGAGACCCAGTACTTC.

This clonotype was detected ten times or more. The CDR3: CSARETGRVQETQYF. The CDR3 coding sequence is TGCAGTGCTAGAGAGACCGGGAGGGTACAAGAGACCCAGTACTTC. The V call is TRBV20-1, the J call TRBJ2-5, with 8 positions matching TRBD2. The germline V gene has CDR1 DFQATT and CDR2 SNEGSKA (reference sequence). Germline trimming cut 0 bases from V and 2 bases from J; bases unmatched to any gene: 5. CDR3 length: 15 residues.

The sample holds many counts of this clonotype. The V and J genes are TRBV5-4 and TRBJ2-1; D possibly corresponds to TRBD1 (5 bases). V lost 4 bases, J lost 5 bases, and 19 bases lay in between. This CDR3 has 16 residues. Germline assignment: CDR1 SGHNT and CDR2 YYREEE (reference sequence). As DNA, the CDR3 is TGTGCCAGCAGCGGCGTTGGGGCTTCGTCGGACAATGAGCAGTTCTTC. This encodes CASSGVGASSDNEQFF.

There are many counts of this clonotype. The chain joins TRBV5-1 to TRBJ2-7; D is undetermined. V was cut by 4 bases and J by 7 bases, with 15 bases left in between. CDR1 is SGHRS and CDR2 is YFSETQ in the germline V gene. The CDR3 totals 13 residues. The CDR3 nucleotides are TGCGCCAGCAGCAAACAGCTGGACCTAGAGCAGTACTTC. This encodes CASSKQLDLEQYF.

The CDR3 DNA follows: TGTGCCAGCGCCTCGGGACTCCTCAATGAGCAGTTCTTC. Protein: CASASGLLNEQFF. V usage is TRBV13 and J usage is TRBJ2-1; weak D call: TRBD2 (6 bases). The V gene's germline CDR1 is PRHDT and CDR2 FYEKMQ (reference sequence). CDR3 size: 13 residues. Between the trimmed V and J ends, which lost 8 bases and 6 bases, there was a span of 14 bases.

The sample holds many counts of this clonotype. The rearrangement links TRBV28 to TRBJ1-1; the D gene is possibly TRBD1 (6 bases). The germline CDR1 and CDR2 sequences are MDHEN and SYDVKM. CDR3 size: 16 residues. Trimming cost V 6 bases and J 1 base, with 18 bases left between them. The CDR3 loop reads CASSSMSTGPNTEAFF. CDR3 nucleotides: TGTGCCAGCAGCTCCATGTCGACAGGCCCGAACACTGAAGCTTTCTTT.

This clonotype has more than one count but fewer than ten. This chain links TRBV5-8 with TRBJ2-7; D possibly uses TRBD1 or TRBD2 (6 bases each). The CDR3 is made up of 15 amino acids. Deletions cut 0 bases from V and 3 bases from J, with 13 bases between. The germline CDR1 and CDR2 sequences are SGHTS and YDEGEE. The CDR3 region has the DNA TGTGCCAGCAGCTTGGGCCGGGGGCTCGACTACGAGCAGTACTTC. This sequence encodes CASSLGRGLDYEQYF.

This clonotype was recorded many times. The chain employs TRBV5-1 and TRBJ2-1, with 9 bases fitting TRBD2. J lost 8 bases, V lost 1 base, and 4 bases had no gene match. CDR1 is SGHRS, CDR2 YFSETQ, per germline. CDR3 length: 14 residues. The CDR3 DNA follows: TGCGCCAGCAGCTTGCTAGCGGGGAAAGATGAGCAGTTCTTC. It is translated as CASSLLAGKDEQFF.

This clonotype was recorded many times. This sequence joins TRBV20-1 and TRBJ1-5, with a weak D call TRBD1 (5 bases). Germline V gene lookup returns CDR1 DFQATT and CDR2 SNEGSKA (reference sequence). The V end lost 1 base, the J end lost 6 bases, and 10 bases lay between the germline ends. This CDR3 is 13 amino acids long. CDR3 nucleotides: TGCAGTGCTAGAGGGACGGGGCTTCAGCCCCAGCATTTT. It codes for CSARGTGLQPQHF.

Remarks on this clonotype: Since a much larger clone is just one base distant, this may be a read error. A read error is likely, as this CDR3 ends without the conserved phenylalanine or tryptophan. The V call is TRBV20-1, the J call TRBJ2-2; TRBD1 is a possible D gene (7 bases). Germline CDR1 reads DFQATT; CDR2 reads SNEGSKA (reference sequence). Trimming took off 6 bases at V and 4 bases at J, with 18 bases between the two ends. CDR3 size: 15 residues. In DNA form, the CDR3 reads TGCAGTGCCCCGAGTGGCAGGGGGGTCACCGGGGAGCTGTTTTCT. This sequence encodes CSAPSGRGVTGELFS.

Points on this clonotype: Possible read error: a much larger clone is one base away. The chain carries TRBV6-1 and TRBJ2-3, with 7 bases identical to TRBD2. The germline CDR1 and CDR2 sequences are MNHNS and SASEGT. The CDR3 consists of 15 residues. CDR3 nucleotide sequence: TGTGTCAGCCATCTAGCGGCTCGCTTCACAGATACGCAGTATTTT. This gives the protein CVSHLAARFTDTQYF.

In this sample, this clonotype turned up many times. The chain combines TRBV20-1 with TRBJ1-1; D is ambiguous. The CDR3 loop spans 15 amino acids. V was cut by 0 bases and J by 0 bases, with 11 bases left in between. The germline V gene has CDR1 DFQATT and CDR2 SNEGSKA (reference sequence). CDR3 loop: CSARDPAEMNTEAFF. CDR3 bases: TGCAGTGCTAGAGACCCCGCAGAAATGAACACTGAAGCTTTCTTT.

There are many counts of this clonotype. V usage is TRBV12-3 or TRBV12-4 and J usage is TRBJ2-6, with 11 bases aligning to TRBD1. The CDR3 contains 21 residues. J lost 1 base, V lost 6 bases, and 17 bases had no gene match. Here the CDR3 DNA reads TGTGCCAGCAGCCCCCTTGATGGGTGGGACAGGGGGACTTCTGGGGCCAACGTCCTGACTTTC. Residues: CASSPLDGWDRGTSGANVLTF.

This clonotype came up a few times. One end of the junction varies from germline; a read error may be responsible. The chain recombines TRBV7-7 with TRBJ2-1, with 8 bases that match TRBD2. CDR1 and CDR2 from the germline V gene are SSHAT and FNYEAQ (reference sequence). The CDR3 runs to 15 residues. The CDR3 reads CASSLSGSLYNEQFF. Written as DNA, the CDR3 is TGTGCTAGCAGCCTGAGCGGGAGCCTATACAATGAGCAGTTCTTC.

The V and J genes are TRBV4-1 and TRBJ2-7; D might be TRBD1 (6 bases). The CDR3 sequence is 15 residues long. V dropped 1 base and J dropped 2 bases, with 12 bases sitting between them. CDR1 and CDR2 from the germline V gene are MGHRA and YSYEKL. CDR3 in amino acids: CASSQAGTTAYEQYF. The CDR3 DNA reads TGCGCCAGCAGCCAAGCCGGGACAACCGCCTACGAGCAGTACTTC.

With respect to this clonotype: A read error may be the cause here, since a much bigger clone is one base away. This chain connects TRBV29-1 to TRBJ1-3, with D possibly TRBD1 on 5 matching bases. The CDR3 is 12 amino acids. From germline, CDR1 is SQVTM and CDR2 ANQGSEA. The CDR3 reads CSGRGSENTIYF. The CDR3, as DNA: TGCAGCGGACGGGGCTCTGAAAACACCATATATTTT.